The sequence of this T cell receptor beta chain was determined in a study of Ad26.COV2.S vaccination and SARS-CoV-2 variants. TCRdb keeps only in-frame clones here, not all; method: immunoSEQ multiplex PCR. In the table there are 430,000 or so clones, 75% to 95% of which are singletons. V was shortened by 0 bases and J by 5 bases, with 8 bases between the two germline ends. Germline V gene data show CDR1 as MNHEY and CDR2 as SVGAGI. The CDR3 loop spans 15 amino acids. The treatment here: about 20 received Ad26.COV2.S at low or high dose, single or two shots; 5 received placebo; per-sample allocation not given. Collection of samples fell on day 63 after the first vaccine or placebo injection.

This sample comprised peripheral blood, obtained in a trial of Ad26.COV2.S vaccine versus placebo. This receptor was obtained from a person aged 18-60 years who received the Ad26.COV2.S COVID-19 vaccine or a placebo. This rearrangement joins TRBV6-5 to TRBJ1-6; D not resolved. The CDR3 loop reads CASSYSRADNSPLHF. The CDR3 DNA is TGTGCCAGCAGTTACTCGCGGGCGGATAATTCACCCCTCCACTTT.